The clone carrying this T cell receptor (beta chain) appeared a single time. MiXCR re-clonotyped the PCR reads for TCRdb. The sample carries almost 15,000 clones, approximately 30% recorded once. These data are taken from a study of metastatic and nonmetastatic thyroid tumors. This CDR3 has 14 residues. From germline, CDR1 is DFQATT and CDR2 SNEGSKA (reference sequence). The V and J ends lost 0 bases and 2 bases respectively, with 8 bases between them. Every patient underwent thyroid surgery untreated. The chain uses TRBV20-1 and TRBJ1-5, with a tentative D call TRBD1 (5 bases). The clonotype originates from a male donor with papillary thyroid cancer or a benign thyroid nodule (not recorded which). Some clones in this sample may be carry-over from other donors' samples. The sequenced material came from tumor tissue. This CDR3 reads CSARDGAGNQPQHF. In DNA, the CDR3 is TGCAGTGCTAGAGATGGGGCCGGCAATCAGCCCCAGCATTTT.